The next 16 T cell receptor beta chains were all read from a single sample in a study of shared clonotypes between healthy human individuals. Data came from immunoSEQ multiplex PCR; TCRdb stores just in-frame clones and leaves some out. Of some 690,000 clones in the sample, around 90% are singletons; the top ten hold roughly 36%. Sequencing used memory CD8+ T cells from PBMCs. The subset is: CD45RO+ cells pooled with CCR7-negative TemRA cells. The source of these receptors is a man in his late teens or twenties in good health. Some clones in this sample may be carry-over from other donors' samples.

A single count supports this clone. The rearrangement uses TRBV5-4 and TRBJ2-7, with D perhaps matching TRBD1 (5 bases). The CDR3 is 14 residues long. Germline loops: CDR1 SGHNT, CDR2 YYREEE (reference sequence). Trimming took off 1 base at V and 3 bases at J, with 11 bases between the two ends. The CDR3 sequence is CASSLSTGHYEQYF. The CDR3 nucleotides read TGTGCCAGCAGCTTGAGCACAGGCCACTACGAGCAGTACTTC. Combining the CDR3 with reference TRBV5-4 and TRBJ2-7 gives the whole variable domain ETGVTQSPTHLIKTRGQQVTLRCSSQSGHNTVSWYQQALGQGPQFIFQYYREEENGRGNFPPRFSGLQFPNYSSELNVNALELDDSALYLCASSLSTGHYEQYFGPGTRLTVT.

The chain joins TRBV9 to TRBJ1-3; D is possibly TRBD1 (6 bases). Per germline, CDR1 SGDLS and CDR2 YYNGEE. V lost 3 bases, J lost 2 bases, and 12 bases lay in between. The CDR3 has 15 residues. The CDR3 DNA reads TGTGCCAGCAGCGGGAAGGGGGTCCCTGGAAACACCATATATTTT. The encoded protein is CASSGKGVPGNTIYF. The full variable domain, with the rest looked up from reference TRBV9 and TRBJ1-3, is DSGVTQTPKHLITATGQRVTLRCSPRSGDLSVYWYQQSLDQGLQFLIQYYNGEERAKGNILERFSAQQFPDLHSELNLSSLELGDSALYFCASSGKGVPGNTIYFGEGSWLTVV.

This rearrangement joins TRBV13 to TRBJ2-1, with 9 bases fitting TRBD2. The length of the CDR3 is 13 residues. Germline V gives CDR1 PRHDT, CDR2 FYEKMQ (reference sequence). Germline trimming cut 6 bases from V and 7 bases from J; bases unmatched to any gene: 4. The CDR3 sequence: CASSSGSLNEQFF. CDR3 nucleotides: TGTGCCAGCAGTAGCGGGAGTTTGAATGAGCAGTTCTTC.

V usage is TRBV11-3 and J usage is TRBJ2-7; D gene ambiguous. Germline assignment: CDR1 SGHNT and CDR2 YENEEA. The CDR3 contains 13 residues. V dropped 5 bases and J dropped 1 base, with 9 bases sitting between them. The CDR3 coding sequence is TGTGCCAGCAGCCCCGGTTCTTCCTACGAGCAGTACTTC. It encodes CASSPGSSYEQYF.

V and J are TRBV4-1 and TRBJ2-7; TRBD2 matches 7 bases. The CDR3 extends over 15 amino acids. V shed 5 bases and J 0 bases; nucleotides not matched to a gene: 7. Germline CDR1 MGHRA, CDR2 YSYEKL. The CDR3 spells CASSSVSSGSYEQYF. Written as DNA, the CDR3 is TGCGCCAGCAGCTCAGTCTCTAGCGGCTCCTACGAGCAGTACTTC.

The CDR3 sequence is CASSSRRPGRGTYNEQFF. In nucleotides, the CDR3 is TGTGCCAGCAGCTCCCGACGGCCCGGGAGGGGGACCTACAATGAGCAGTTCTTC. The V and J genes are TRBV7-6 and TRBJ2-1; 8 bases match TRBD2. Germline values: CDR1 SGHVS, CDR2 FNYEAQ. The CDR3 is made up of 18 amino acids. V lost 4 bases, J lost 2 bases, and 13 bases stayed unmatched. Together with reference TRBV7-6 and TRBJ2-1, the CDR3 gives the full variable domain: GAGVSQSPRYKVTKRGQDVALRCDPISGHVSLYWYRQALGQGPEFLTYFNYEAQQDKSGLPNDRFSAERPEGSISTLTIQRTEQRDSAMYRCASSSRRPGRGTYNEQFFGPGTRLTVL.

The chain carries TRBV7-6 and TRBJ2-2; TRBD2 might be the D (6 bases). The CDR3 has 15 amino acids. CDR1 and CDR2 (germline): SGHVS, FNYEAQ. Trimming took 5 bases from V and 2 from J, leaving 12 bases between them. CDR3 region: CASSIRGANTGELFF. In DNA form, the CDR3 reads TGTGCCAGCAGCATCCGCGGGGCAAACACCGGGGAGCTGTTTTTT.

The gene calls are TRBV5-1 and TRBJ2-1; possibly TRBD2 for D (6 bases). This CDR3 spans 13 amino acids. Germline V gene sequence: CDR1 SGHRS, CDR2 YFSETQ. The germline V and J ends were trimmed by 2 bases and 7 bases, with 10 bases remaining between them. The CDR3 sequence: CASSFTEGNEQFF. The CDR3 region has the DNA TGCGCCAGCAGCTTTACGGAGGGTAATGAGCAGTTCTTC.

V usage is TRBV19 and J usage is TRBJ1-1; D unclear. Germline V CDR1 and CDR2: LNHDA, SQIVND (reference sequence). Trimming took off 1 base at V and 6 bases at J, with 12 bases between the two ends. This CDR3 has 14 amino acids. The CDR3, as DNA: TGTGCCAGTAGTATAGCCCTTTCCCACCCTGAAGCTTTCTTT. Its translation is CASSIALSHPEAFF.

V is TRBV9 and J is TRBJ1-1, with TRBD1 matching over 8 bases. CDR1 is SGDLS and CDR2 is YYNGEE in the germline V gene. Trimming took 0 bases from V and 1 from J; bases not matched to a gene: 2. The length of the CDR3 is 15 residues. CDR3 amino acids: CASSVGGQGNTEAFF. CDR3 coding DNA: TGTGCCAGCAGCGTAGGTGGACAGGGGAACACTGAAGCTTTCTTT.

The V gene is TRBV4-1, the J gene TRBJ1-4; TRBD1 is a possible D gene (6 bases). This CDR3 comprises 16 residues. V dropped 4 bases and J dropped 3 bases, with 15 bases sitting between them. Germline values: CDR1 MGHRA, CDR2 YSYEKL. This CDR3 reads CASSPDPGAANEKLFF. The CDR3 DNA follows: TGCGCCAGCAGCCCAGATCCAGGGGCTGCTAATGAAAAACTGTTTTTT.

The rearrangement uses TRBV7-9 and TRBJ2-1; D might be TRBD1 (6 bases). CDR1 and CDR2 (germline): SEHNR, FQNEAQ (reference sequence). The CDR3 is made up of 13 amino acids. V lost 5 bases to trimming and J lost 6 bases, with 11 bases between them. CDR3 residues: CASSIGTPNEQFF. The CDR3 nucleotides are TGTGCCAGCAGCATCGGGACACCCAATGAGCAGTTCTTC. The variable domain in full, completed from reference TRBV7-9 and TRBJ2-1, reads DTGVSQNPRHKITKRGQNVTFRCDPISEHNRLYWYRQTLGQGPEFLTYFQNEAQLEKSRLLSDRFSAERPKGSFSTLEIQRTEQGDSAMYLCASSIGTPNEQFFGPGTRLTVL.

CDR3 bases: TGTGCCAGCAGTTTATCGTACAGGGCTAGCGGGAGGGGGGGGTACGAGCAGTACTTC. The encoded protein is CASSLSYRASGRGGYEQYF. The rearrangement links TRBV27 to TRBJ2-7; TRBD2 matches at 12 bases. After removal of 0 bases from V and 4 bases from J, the junction contained 13 bases not matched to a gene. Germline loops: CDR1 MNHEY, CDR2 SMNVEV (reference sequence). The length of the CDR3 is 19 residues.

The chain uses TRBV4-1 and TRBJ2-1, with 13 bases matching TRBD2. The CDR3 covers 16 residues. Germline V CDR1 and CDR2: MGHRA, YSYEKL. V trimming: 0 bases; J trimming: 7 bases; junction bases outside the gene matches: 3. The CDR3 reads CASSQEPGLAGNEQFF. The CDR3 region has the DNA TGCGCCAGCAGCCAAGAGCCGGGACTAGCGGGGAATGAGCAGTTCTTC.

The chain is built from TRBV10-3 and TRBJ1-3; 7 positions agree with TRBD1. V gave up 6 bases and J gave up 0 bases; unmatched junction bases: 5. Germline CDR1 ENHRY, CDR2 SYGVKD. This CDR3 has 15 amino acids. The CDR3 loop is CAISNRGLSGNTIYF. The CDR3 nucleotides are TGTGCCATCAGCAACAGGGGCCTCTCTGGAAACACCATATATTTT.

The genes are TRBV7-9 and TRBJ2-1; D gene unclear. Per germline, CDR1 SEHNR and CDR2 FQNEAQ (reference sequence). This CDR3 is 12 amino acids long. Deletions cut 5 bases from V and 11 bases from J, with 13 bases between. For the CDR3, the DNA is TGTGCCAGCAGCCCCGACACCCCACAGCAGTTCTTC. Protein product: CASSPDTPQQFF. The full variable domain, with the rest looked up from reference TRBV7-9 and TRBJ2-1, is DTGVSQNPRHKITKRGQNVTFRCDPISEHNRLYWYRQTLGQGPEFLTYFQNEAQLEKSRLLSDRFSAERPKGSFSTLEIQRTEQGDSAMYLCASSPDTPQQFFGPGTRLTVL.